The rows below give T cell receptor beta chains drawn from one sample of a study of T cell responses to AZD1222 COVID-19 vaccine. Assay: immunoSEQ multiplex PCR; the TCRdb copy retains only in-frame clones and omits some. The table includes under 150,000 clones, roughly nine tenths detected once. This sample comprised peripheral blood, obtained 28 days after the second AZD1222 dose. These receptors were collected from an adult who received the AZD1222 COVID-19 vaccine. Both conserved end residues are part of each CDR3. A D gene is named only where the DNA matches it firmly. Rows may omit the clone size; those that give it use once, few, many or a size class.

J gene | V gene | D gene | clone size | CDR3 DNA | CDR3 protein
TRBJ1-1 | TRBV6-5 | - | - | TGTGCCAGCAGTCGTACAGGAGGTGCTGAAGCTTTCTTT | CASSRTGGAEAFF
TRBJ2-7 | TRBV7-9 | - | - | TGTGCCAGCAGCTTTTTGGGGCCCGAGCAGTACTTC | CASSFLGPEQYF
TRBJ1-1 | TRBV4-1 | - | - | TGCGCCAGCAGCCAAAATACACCTGGGGCTGAAGCTTTCTTT | CASSQNTPGAEAFF
TRBJ1-2 | TRBV6-5 | - | few | TGTGCCAGCAGACTAGACCCAACTAACTATGGCTACACCTTC | CASRLDPTNYGYTF
TRBJ1-1 | TRBV6-6 | - | - | TGTGCCAGCAGTCCCCAAAGTAGGCTGGAAGCTTTCTTT | CASSPQSRLEAFF
TRBJ1-1 | TRBV14 | - | once | TGTGCCAGCAGCCCGACAGTCGGGGGCACTGAAGCTTTCTTT | CASSPTVGGTEAFF
TRBJ1-2 | TRBV6-1 | - | - | TGTGCCAGCAGTGAGGCGCGGTGGGGTGGCTACACCTTC | CASSEARWGGYTF
TRBJ1-2 | TRBV18 | - | - | TGTGCCAGCTCACCACTGATAGGGGCGAACTATGGCTACACCTTC | CASSPLIGANYGYTF
TRBJ2-7 | TRBV6-2/TRBV6-3 | - | - | TGTGCCAGCAGTACATCAGGGGGGTCTTACGAGCAGTACTTC | CASSTSGGSYEQYF
TRBJ1-1 | TRBV5-5 | - | - | TGTGCCAGCAGCTTGAAAGGGAACACTGAAGCTTTCTTT | CASSLKGNTEAFF
TRBJ1-2 | TRBV3-1/TRBV3-2 | - | once | TGTGCCAGCAGCCAAGATCTGGTGGGGAGAAACTATGGCTACACCTTC | CASSQDLVGRNYGYTF
TRBJ2-2 | TRBV18 | - | - | TGTGCCAGCTCACCGAAGCGAGCGACCGGGGAGCTGTTTTTT | CASSPKRATGELFF
TRBJ2-7 | TRBV7-9 | TRBD2 | - | TGTGCCAGCAGCTTTACCCCCGTGACTAGCGGCCAAAACGAGCAGTACTTC | CASSFTPVTSGQNEQYF
TRBJ1-2 | TRBV10-3 | - | - | TGTGCCATCGGGGAGCCAGCTAACTATGGCTACACCTTC | CAIGEPANYGYTF
TRBJ1-2 | TRBV18 | - | - | TGTGCCAGCTCACCTTCCTCCAGAAACTATGGCTACACCTTC | CASSPSSRNYGYTF
TRBJ1-2 | TRBV7-2 | TRBD1 | - | TGTGCCAGCAGCTCCGTGACAGGGGAACGGGGCTACACCTTC | CASSSVTGERGYTF
TRBJ1-1 | TRBV29-1 | TRBD1 | - | TGCAGCGTTGGACCGGGACAGATTGAAGCTTTCTTT | CSVGPGQIEAFF
TRBJ1-1 | TRBV4-3 | - | - | TGCGCCAGCAGCCAAGGGGGGAACCTCTTGAACACTGAAGCTTTCTTT | CASSQGGNLLNTEAFF
TRBJ1-1 | TRBV6-5 | - | - | TGTGCCAGCAGCCCAATGGGAGAGTACACTGAAGCTTTCTTT | CASSPMGEYTEAFF
TRBJ1-1 | TRBV27 | - | - | TGTGCCAGCAGTTTCCGACTCATCACTGAAGCTTTCTTT | CASSFRLITEAFF
TRBJ1-1 | TRBV19 | TRBD1 | - | TGTGCCAGTAGTAGACAGGGCCCACCCCGGGTCACTGAAGCTTTCTTT | CASSRQGPPRVTEAFF
TRBJ1-1 | TRBV12-3/TRBV12-4 | - | - | TGTGCCAGCAGTTTCTCCGGGACAGAAGCTTTCTTT | CASSFSGTEAFF
TRBJ1-6 | TRBV11-2 | - | - | TGTGCCAGCAGCCGCGGCGCGAGGGGGAATTCACCCCTCCACTTT | CASSRGARGNSPLHF
TRBJ1-6 | TRBV10-3 | TRBD1 | - | TGTGCCATCAGTGAGTCAGGGGGAAGGGGGCCACCCCTCCACTTT | CAISESGGRGPPLHF
TRBJ1-1 | TRBV15 | - | - | TGTGCCACCAGCAGAGGTACCACAGGGTGGAACACTGAAGCTTTCTTT | CATSRGTTGWNTEAFF
TRBJ1-1 | TRBV2 | - | - | TGTGCCAGCAGTGTAGTGGGGGCAGGGACTGAAGCTTTCTTT | CASSVVGAGTEAFF
TRBJ1-5 | TRBV6-5 | - | few | TGTGCCAGCAGTTACCGAGACAATCAGCCCCAGCATTTT | CASSYRDNQPQHF
TRBJ2-1 | TRBV6-2/TRBV6-3 | - | - | TGTGCCAGCAGTTACTCGACCGGGGCTGGTGAGCAGTTCTTC | CASSYSTGAGEQFF
TRBJ1-1 | TRBV12-3/TRBV12-4 | - | - | TGTGCCAGCAGTATCCTAATGGACACTGAAGCTTTCTTT | CASSILMDTEAFF
TRBJ1-5 | TRBV28 | - | - | TGTGCCAGCAGTTTATCCAGTCAAGCGGGTCAGCCCCAGCATTTT | CASSLSSQAGQPQHF
TRBJ2-1 | TRBV7-2 | - | - | TGTGCCAGCAGCGTCAGCCGTGCCTCCTACAATGAGCAGTTCTTC | CASSVSRASYNEQFF
TRBJ1-1 | TRBV14 | TRBD1 | - | TGTGCCAGCGGGACAGGTCTGAACACTGAAGCTTTCTTT | CASGTGLNTEAFF
TRBJ2-4 | TRBV4-2 | - | - | TGTGCCAGCAGACCCCAGCGGTTGGGCAAAAACATTCAGTACTTC | CASRPQRLGKNIQYF
TRBJ1-5 | TRBV6-2/TRBV6-3 | - | - | TGTGCCAGCAGCTCAGGGGACGCCCAGCCCCAGCATTTT | CASSSGDAQPQHF
TRBJ1-5 | TRBV4-1 | TRBD1 | - | TGCGCCAGCAGCCAACAGACAGGGAAAGATCAGCCCCAGCATTTT | CASSQQTGKDQPQHF
TRBJ1-1 | TRBV7-9 | - | - | TGTGCCAGCAGCTTAGCGTCGAAAGGCCCTGAAGCTTTCTTT | CASSLASKGPEAFF
TRBJ1-3 | TRBV3-1/TRBV3-2 | - | - | TGTGCCAGCAGCCAAGACCCAGTTTTGAGCTCTGGAAACACCATATATTTT | CASSQDPVLSSGNTIYF
TRBJ1-2 | TRBV6-5 | - | - | TGTGCCAGCAGTCCGAACTGGGGAGGGGCCGACGGCTCGTCCTTC | CASSPNWGGADGSSF
TRBJ1-6 | TRBV7-2 | - | - | TGTGCCAGCAGCTACGACCGACAGTCTCTTCGATCACCCCTCCACTTT | CASSYDRQSLRSPLHF
TRBJ1-2 | TRBV5-6 | TRBD1 | - | TGTGCCAGCAGCTTGGCCGGGACAGGGGATTTTTATGGCTACACCTTC | CASSLAGTGDFYGYTF
TRBJ1-3 | TRBV9 | TRBD1 | - | TGTGCCAGCGGTGGGGGACAGATCTTCTCTGGAAACACCATATATTTT | CASGGGQIFSGNTIYF
TRBJ1-1 | TRBV12-3/TRBV12-4 | - | - | TGTGCCAGCAGTCCCAGGGATGCCACTGAAGCTTTCTTT | CASSPRDATEAFF
TRBJ1-1 | TRBV3-1/TRBV3-2 | - | - | TGTGCCAGCAGCCAACTGGCAGAAGGAGCTTTCTTT | CASSQLAEGAFF
TRBJ2-3 | TRBV19 | - | - | TGTGCCAGTAGTAGCGCTATAGCGGAGGGCACAGATACGCAGTATTTT | CASSSAIAEGTDTQYF
TRBJ1-1 | TRBV4-3 | - | - | TGCGCCAGCAGCCAAGGTGTCGGGAACACTGAAGCTTTCTTT | CASSQGVGNTEAFF
TRBJ1-3 | TRBV19 | - | once | TGTGCCAGTACAGGGGCGCTCGGAAACACCATATATTTT | CASTGALGNTIYF
TRBJ2-5 | TRBV7-2 | - | - | TGTGCCAGCAGCTGGTCGGGGTACCAAGAGACCCAGTACTTC | CASSWSGYQETQYF
TRBJ1-1 | TRBV28 | - | - | TGTGCCATCTTACCAGGGGCGAATACTGAAGCTTTCTTT | CAILPGANTEAFF
TRBJ1-5 | TRBV3-1/TRBV3-2 | TRBD1 | - | TGTGCCAGCAGCCAAGAATCAGGGGGAAGCAATCAGCCCCAGCATTTT | CASSQESGGSNQPQHF
TRBJ1-1 | TRBV12-3/TRBV12-4 | - | - | TGTGCCAGCAGTTTGAGTTCCGACACTGAAGCTTTCTTT | CASSLSSDTEAFF
TRBJ1-6 | TRBV5-5 | - | - | TGTGCCAGCAGTCCGACAGGTTCCGAGAATTCACCCCTCCACTTT | CASSPTGSENSPLHF
TRBJ1-6 | TRBV7-6 | - | - | TGTGCCAGCAGCTTTACCGCGACAGTGAGTGATTCACCCCTCCACTTT | CASSFTATVSDSPLHF
TRBJ1-6 | TRBV30 | - | - | TGTGCCTGGGACCAGCGTTATAATTCACCCCTCCACTTT | CAWDQRYNSPLHF
TRBJ2-4 | TRBV7-8 | TRBD1 | - | TGTGCCAGCAGCTCAAAGGGTAACAGGGGGGACAAAAACATTCAGTACTTC | CASSSKGNRGDKNIQYF
TRBJ1-2 | TRBV24-1 | - | - | TGTGCCACCAGTGATTTGTCAGACGGCTACACCTTC | CATSDLSDGYTF
TRBJ1-3 | TRBV30 | - | once | TGTGCCTGGACTGACAGTGGAAACACCATATATTTT | CAWTDSGNTIYF
TRBJ1-5 | TRBV27 | - | - | TGTGCCAGCAGTTTTAAACACCCTAGCAATCAGCCCCAGCATTTT | CASSFKHPSNQPQHF
TRBJ2-2 | TRBV24-1 | TRBD1 | - | TGTGCCACCAGTGATCCAGACAGGGGAACCGGGGAGCTGTTTTTT | CATSDPDRGTGELFF
TRBJ1-5 | TRBV5-1 | - | - | TGCGCCAGCAGCTCGACGGAATATAGCAATCAGCCCCAGCATTTT | CASSSTEYSNQPQHF
TRBJ2-2 | TRBV12-3/TRBV12-4 | - | - | TGTGCCAGCACTGGGACAAGCCGAGGGGAGCTGTTTTTT | CASTGTSRGELFF